Below, 19 T cell receptor beta chains from the same sample are listed, as sequenced in a study of T cells in Graves' hyperthyroidism and ophthalmopathy. There were TCR beta CDR3 regions amplified from RNA transcripts. When the TCR CDR3 underwent first-round RT-PCR, the HTBI primer set was used. A single record per CDR3 protein comes from TCRdb applying MiXCR to the multiplex PCR reads. Here the sample spans 500,000 to 600,000 distinct CDR3 sequences, 15% to 20% being singletons. The sample comprised blood. These receptors were collected from a man aged 35 to 55 with Graves' ophthalmopathy.

This clonotype showed up many times. The chain links TRBV7-8 to TRBJ1-4; D is unclear. Germline V CDR1 and CDR2: SGHVS, FQNEAQ. V shed 5 bases and J shed 2 bases, with 12 bases lying between them. CDR3 length: 15 amino acids. CDR3 DNA: TGTGCCAGCAGCGAGAGGGTTGGGACTAATGAAAAACTGTTTTTT. This gives the protein CASSERVGTNEKLFF.

This chain uses TRBV5-5 with TRBJ1-2; 7 positions match TRBD1. The length of the CDR3 is 15 residues. Germline V gives CDR1 SGHKS, CDR2 YYEKEE (reference sequence). V lost 3 bases and J lost 5; bases outside the gene matches: 10. The DNA of the CDR3 is TGTGCCAGCAGCTCGTCGCAGGGACAGCGATATGGCTACACCTTC. Translation: CASSSSQGQRYGYTF.

This sequence joins TRBV6-1 and TRBJ2-3, with 10 nucleotides matching TRBD2. The V segment lost 5 bases and the J segment 0 bases; nucleotides outside the gene matches: 8. CDR1 is MNHNS and CDR2 is SASEGT in the germline V gene. CDR3 length: 17 amino acids. The CDR3 here is CASSLPGLATSTDTQYF. CDR3 DNA sequence: TGTGCCAGCAGTTTGCCGGGACTAGCGACTAGCACAGATACGCAGTATTTT.

As for this clonotype: A much larger clone differs by one base, so this may be a read error. This chain connects TRBV6-5 to TRBJ2-3; D gene uncertain. From germline, CDR1 is MNHEY and CDR2 SVGAGI. The CDR3 has 17 amino acids. V lost 0 bases to trimming and J lost 3 bases, with 16 bases between them. The chain's CDR3 is CASSYSSSPGPTDTQYF. The CDR3 DNA reads as TGTGCCAGCAGTTACTCTAGTTCGCCAGGCCCTACAGATACGCAGTATTTT.

This clonotype turned up a few times. This rearrangement joins TRBV6-1 to TRBJ2-1; 12 nucleotides align to TRBD2. Per germline, CDR1 MNHNS and CDR2 SASEGT. The CDR3 loop spans 14 amino acids. Trimming cost V 10 bases and J 4 bases; bases outside gene matches: 5. The CDR3 DNA follows: TGTGCCACCACTACTAGCGGGAGGTACAATGAGCAGTTCTTC. Translated: CATTTSGRYNEQFF.

This clonotype was observed a handful of times. The genes are TRBV7-2 and TRBJ2-1, with a possible D match to TRBD2 (7 bases). The V gene's germline CDR1 is SGHTA and CDR2 FQGNSA. This CDR3 is 18 amino acids long. The V and J ends lost 5 bases and 1 base respectively, with 21 bases between them. The CDR3, as DNA: TGTGCCAGCAGCCGGCAAGGGGGGGGAGGAGGGTCCTACAATGAGCAGTTCTTC. Its translation is CASSRQGGGGGSYNEQFF.

This clonotype was counted only a few times. The chain links TRBV11-1 to TRBJ1-1, with unresolved D. Trimming took 7 bases from V and 6 from J, leaving 21 bases between them. The CDR3 runs 15 residues. CDR1 is SGHAT and CDR2 is FQDESV in the germline V gene (reference sequence). For the CDR3, the DNA is TGTGCCAGCACCCCTGAGTTCGGGCTTGAACCTGAAGCTTTCTTT. Translated: CASTPEFGLEPEAFF.

This clonotype was counted many times. V gene TRBV28 combines with J gene TRBJ1-6; tentative D call: TRBD1 (5 bases). V shed 5 bases and J shed 9 bases, with 20 bases lying between them. The germline V gene has CDR1 MDHEN and CDR2 SYDVKM. CDR3 length equals 16 residues. The CDR3 protein is CASSTRRWGGGSPLHF. CDR3 bases: TGTGCCAGCAGTACCCGGCGGTGGGGCGGGGGTTCACCCCTCCACTTT.

The chain has TRBV2 and TRBJ2-3, with unresolved D. From germline, CDR1 is SNHLY and CDR2 FYNNEI. The CDR3 has 12 residues. V gave up 10 bases and J gave up 3 bases, with 11 bases separating them. The CDR3, as DNA: TGTGCCACCTTTAAGCCAACAGATACGCAGTATTTT. This encodes CATFKPTDTQYF.

This rearrangement joins TRBV7-9 to TRBJ1-1, with a possible D match to TRBD1 (6 bases). Germline CDR1 and CDR2: SEHNR and FQNEAQ (reference sequence). The CDR3 has 16 residues. V was trimmed by 6 bases and J by 0 bases, leaving 17 bases between them. This CDR3 is CASSKGQYFLNTEAFF. Written as DNA, the CDR3 is TGTGCCAGCAGTAAAGGACAGTATTTTTTGAACACTGAAGCTTTCTTT.

This clonotype was observed at least ten times. The genes are TRBV27 and TRBJ1-5; 7 bases are shared with TRBD1. V shed 8 bases and J 2 bases; nucleotides not matched to a gene: 0. There are 12 residues in the CDR3. Germline CDR1 MNHEY, CDR2 SMNVEV (reference sequence). The chain's CDR3 is CASGQGNQPQHF. Here the CDR3 DNA reads TGTGCCAGCGGACAGGGCAATCAGCCCCAGCATTTT.

This chain links TRBV2 with TRBJ2-1, with 10 bases matching TRBD2. CDR3 size: 13 residues. Germline CDR1 and CDR2: SNHLY and FYNNEI. The junction had 7 bases not matched to a gene; V was cut back by 8 bases and J by 9 bases. This chain's CDR3 is CASQEQREGEQFF. For the CDR3, the DNA is TGTGCCAGCCAGGAGCAGCGGGAGGGTGAGCAGTTCTTC. The full variable domain, rest sourced from reference TRBV2 and TRBJ2-1, is EPEVTQTPSHQVTQMGQEVILRCVPISNHLYFYWYRQILGQKVEFLVSFYNNEISEKSEIFDDQFSVERPDGSNFTLKIRSTKLEDSAMYFCASQEQREGEQFFGPGTRLTVL.

The gene calls are TRBV19 and TRBJ2-4, with a possible D match to TRBD2 (6 bases). The CDR3 loop spans 15 amino acids. Trimming removed 5 bases from V and 8 bases from J, with 19 bases in between. From germline, CDR1 is LNHDA and CDR2 SQIVND (reference sequence). The CDR3 nucleotides are TGTGCCAGTAGTCCCCAGGGAGGCGGAGTAGACATTCAGTACTTC. It specifies CASSPQGGGVDIQYF.

Comments on this clonotype: A much larger clone differs from this one at a single base, so this may be a read error. The chain joins TRBV6-1 to TRBJ2-5, with unresolved D. The CDR3 spans 16 residues. Germline V gives CDR1 MNHNS, CDR2 SASEGT. CDR3 residues: CASSEINTALQETRYF. CDR3 nucleotide sequence: TGTGCCAGCAGTGAAATCAATACAGCCCTACAAGAGACCCGGTACTTC.

This clonotype has more than one count but fewer than ten. This chain joins TRBV7-3 and TRBJ1-1; D is unclear. The CDR3 has 12 amino acids. Looked up from germline, CDR1 is SGHTA and CDR2 is FQGTGA. V was clipped by 5 bases and J by 7 bases, with 11 bases between them. In DNA form, the CDR3 reads TGTGCCAGCAGCCAGACTTGGGGTGAAGCTTTCTTT. Encoded protein: CASSQTWGEAFF. The full variable domain, its missing parts supplied by reference TRBV7-3 and TRBJ1-1, is GAGVSQTPSNKVTEKGKYVELRCDPISGHTALYWYRQSLGQGPEFLIYFQGTGAADDSGLPNDRFFAVRPEGSVSTLKIQRTERGDSAVYLCASSQTWGEAFFGQGTRLTVV.

About this clonotype: A clone one base away is much larger, so this may be a read error. V usage is TRBV10-3 and J usage is TRBJ1-1; 12 nucleotides line up with TRBD1. Germline CDR1 is ENHRY and CDR2 is SYGVKD. CDR3 size: 18 residues. J gave up 3 bases and V 5 bases, and 13 bases lay outside the gene matches. This CDR3 reads CAISYSKGTGGSDTEAFF. CDR3 DNA sequence: TGTGCCATCAGTTACTCGAAAGGGACAGGGGGCTCGGACACTGAAGCTTTCTTT.

There are a few counts of this clonotype. The chain links TRBV3-1 to TRBJ2-7; no clear D gene. CDR3 length: 15 residues. Trimming removed 1 base from V and 3 bases from J, with 13 bases in between. Germline loops: CDR1 LGHDT, CDR2 YNNKEL (reference sequence). CDR3 residues: CASSQGALSNYEQYF. The DNA for the CDR3 is TGTGCCAGCAGCCAAGGGGCACTCTCAAACTACGAGCAGTACTTC.

The chain links TRBV7-6 to TRBJ1-2, with D possibly being TRBD1 (6 bases). Trimming took off 5 bases at V and 7 bases at J, with 17 bases between the two ends. From germline, CDR1 is SGHVS and CDR2 FNYEAQ. The CDR3 has 14 residues. The CDR3 DNA follows: TGTGCCAGCAGCCCTCGTGGGGGGGGCTCTGGCTACACCTTC. This encodes CASSPRGGGSGYTF. Variable domain in full (rest from reference TRBV7-6 and TRBJ1-2): GAGVSQSPRYKVTKRGQDVALRCDPISGHVSLYWYRQALGQGPEFLTYFNYEAQQDKSGLPNDRFSAERPEGSISTLTIQRTEQRDSAMYRCASSPRGGGSGYTFGSGTRLTVV.

This clonotype was detected a few times. This sequence joins TRBV29-1 and TRBJ2-1, with D maybe TRBD2 (5 bases). CDR1 is SQVTM and CDR2 is ANQGSEA in the germline V gene. V was cut by 4 bases and J by 7 bases, with 14 bases left in between. The CDR3 contains 13 residues. The CDR3 loop is CSVGLPPANEQFF. The CDR3 nucleotides read TGCAGCGTTGGACTACCTCCAGCTAATGAGCAGTTCTTC.